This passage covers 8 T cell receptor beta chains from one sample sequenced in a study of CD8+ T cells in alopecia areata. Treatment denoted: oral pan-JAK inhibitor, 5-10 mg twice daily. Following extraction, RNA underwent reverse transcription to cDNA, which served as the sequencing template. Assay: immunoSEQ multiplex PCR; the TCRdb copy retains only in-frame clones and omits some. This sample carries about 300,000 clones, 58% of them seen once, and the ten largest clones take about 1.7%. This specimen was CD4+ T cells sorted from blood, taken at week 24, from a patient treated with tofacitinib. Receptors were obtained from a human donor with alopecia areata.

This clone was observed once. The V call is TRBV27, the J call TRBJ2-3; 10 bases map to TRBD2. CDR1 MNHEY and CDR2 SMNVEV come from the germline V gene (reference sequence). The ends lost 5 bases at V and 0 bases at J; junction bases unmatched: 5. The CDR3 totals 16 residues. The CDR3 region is CASSLLAGYSTDTQYF. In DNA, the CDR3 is TGTGCCAGCAGTCTACTAGCGGGGTATAGCACAGATACGCAGTATTTT.

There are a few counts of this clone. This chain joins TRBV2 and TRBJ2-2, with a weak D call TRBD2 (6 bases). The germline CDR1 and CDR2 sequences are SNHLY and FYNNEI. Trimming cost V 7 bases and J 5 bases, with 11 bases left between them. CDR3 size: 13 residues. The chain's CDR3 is CASIAGFTGELFF. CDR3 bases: TGTGCCAGCATCGCGGGGTTTACCGGGGAGCTGTTTTTT.

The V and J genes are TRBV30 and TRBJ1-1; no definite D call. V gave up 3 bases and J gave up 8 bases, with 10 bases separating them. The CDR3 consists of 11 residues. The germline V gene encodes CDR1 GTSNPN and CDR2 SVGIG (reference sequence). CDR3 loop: CAWRILLEAFF. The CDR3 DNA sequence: TGTGCCTGGAGGATTTTGCTGGAAGCTTTCTTT.

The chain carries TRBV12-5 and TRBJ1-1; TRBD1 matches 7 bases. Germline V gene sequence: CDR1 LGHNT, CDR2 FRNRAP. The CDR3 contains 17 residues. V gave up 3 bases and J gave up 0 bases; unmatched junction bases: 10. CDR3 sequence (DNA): TGTGCTAGTGGTTTCCTTCCCCGGACAGGTATGAACACTGAAGCTTTCTTT. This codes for CASGFLPRTGMNTEAFF.

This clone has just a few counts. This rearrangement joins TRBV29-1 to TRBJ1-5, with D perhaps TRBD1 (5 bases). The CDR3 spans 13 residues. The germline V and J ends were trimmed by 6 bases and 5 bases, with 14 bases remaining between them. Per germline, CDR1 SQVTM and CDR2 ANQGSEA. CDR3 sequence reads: CSVAKGGDQPQHF. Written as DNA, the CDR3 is TGCAGCGTGGCAAAGGGAGGGGATCAGCCCCAGCATTTT.

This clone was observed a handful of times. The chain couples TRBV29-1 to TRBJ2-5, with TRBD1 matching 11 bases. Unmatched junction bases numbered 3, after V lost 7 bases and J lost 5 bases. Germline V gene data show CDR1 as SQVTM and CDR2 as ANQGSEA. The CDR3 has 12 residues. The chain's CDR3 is CSAGQGAETQYF. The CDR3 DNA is TGCAGCGCAGGACAGGGGGCGGAGACCCAGTACTTC.

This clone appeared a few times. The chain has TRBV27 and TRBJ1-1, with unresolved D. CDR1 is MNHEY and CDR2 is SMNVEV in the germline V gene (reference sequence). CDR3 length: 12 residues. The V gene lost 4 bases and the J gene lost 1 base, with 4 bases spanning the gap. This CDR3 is CASSSGNTEAFF. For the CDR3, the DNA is TGTGCCAGCAGTTCGGGGAACACTGAAGCTTTCTTT.

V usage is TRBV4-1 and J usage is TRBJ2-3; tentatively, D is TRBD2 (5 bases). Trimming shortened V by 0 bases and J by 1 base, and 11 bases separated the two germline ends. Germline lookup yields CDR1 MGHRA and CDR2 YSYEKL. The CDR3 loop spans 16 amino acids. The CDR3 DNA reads TGCGCCAGCAGCCAAGATGATGGGCGGGGCACAGATACGCAGTATTTT. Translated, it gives CASSQDDGRGTDTQYF.